The rows below give T cell receptor beta chains drawn from one sample of a study of blood T cell repertoires in COVID-19. Generated by immunoSEQ multiplex PCR, the TCRdb table keeps only in-frame clones and is missing some. Of roughly 130,000 clones in the sample, around 82% were seen once. Sequenced: PBMCs or T cells enriched from blood (not recorded which). These receptors were collected from a man in his forties or fifties with acute COVID-19. The CDR3 runs from the conserved cysteine through the conserved F or W. The order of the fields is V gene, J gene, D gene, clone size, CDR3 protein, CDR3 DNA. D genes are given only for firm matches. Part of the rows lack a size; the others show once, few, many or a class for expanded clones.

V: TRBV6-1
J: TRBJ1-1
D: TRBD1
size: .
CDR3: CASNRGIDTEAFF
DNA: TGTGCCAGCAACAGGGGGATTGACACTGAAGCTTTCTTT

V: TRBV10-3
J: TRBJ1-1
D: TRBD1
size: .
CDR3: CAISEGQGFVNTEAFF
DNA: TGTGCCATCAGTGAGGGACAGGGATTTGTGAACACTGAAGCTTTCTTT

V: TRBV3-1/TRBV3-2
J: TRBJ2-1
D: .
size: .
CDR3: CASSQTKGGGYNEQFF
DNA: TGTGCCAGCAGCCAGACGAAGGGCGGAGGCTACAATGAGCAGTTCTTC

V: TRBV28
J: TRBJ1-2
D: TRBD1
size: .
CDR3: CASSFPGAGQGGSDGYTF
DNA: TGTGCCAGCAGTTTCCCAGGGGCGGGACAGGGAGGTTCGGATGGCTACACCTTC

V: TRBV7-9
J: TRBJ2-3
D: .
size: once
CDR3: CASSRYEPDTQYF
DNA: TGTGCCAGCAGCCGTTATGAGCCGGATACGCAGTATTTT

V: TRBV4-3
J: TRBJ2-1
D: .
size: once
CDR3: CASSQVAYLYNEQFF
DNA: TGCGCCAGCAGCCAAGTAGCCTATCTGTACAATGAGCAGTTCTTC

V: TRBV14
J: TRBJ2-3
D: .
size: .
CDR3: CASASRVSTDTQYF
DNA: TGTGCCAGCGCCTCGAGGGTTAGCACAGATACGCAGTATTTT

V: TRBV5-1
J: TRBJ2-7
D: .
size: .
CDR3: CASSFLDSGHNEQYF
DNA: TGCGCCAGCAGCTTTCTCGACTCAGGACACAACGAGCAGTACTTC

V: TRBV11-2
J: TRBJ2-3
D: .
size: .
CDR3: CASRQRGTDTQYF
DNA: TGTGCCAGCAGACAGAGGGGCACAGATACGCAGTATTTT

V: TRBV30
J: TRBJ2-1
D: .
size: .
CDR3: CACMSFSEQFF
DNA: TGTGCCTGTATGTCCTTTAGTGAGCAGTTCTTC

V: TRBV20-1
J: TRBJ2-7
D: TRBD2
size: .
CDR3: CSASPGRAGEEQYF
DNA: TGCAGTGCTAGTCCCGGGAGGGCCGGAGAAGAGCAGTACTTC

V: TRBV4-1
J: TRBJ2-5
D: TRBD1
size: .
CDR3: CASSPGQGFQETQYF
DNA: TGCGCCAGCAGCCCGGGACAGGGCTTCCAAGAGACCCAGTACTTC

V: TRBV2
J: TRBJ1-6
D: .
size: .
CDR3: CASISGNSPLHF
DNA: TGTGCCAGCATCTCGGGTAATTCACCCCTCCACTTT

V: TRBV4-3
J: TRBJ1-2
D: .
size: .
CDR3: CASSQDMRFGYTF
DNA: TGCGCCAGCAGCCAAGATATGAGGTTTGGCTACACCTTC

V: TRBV7-9
J: TRBJ1-5
D: TRBD1
size: few
CDR3: CASSLGQGNQPQHF
DNA: TGTGCCAGCAGCTTGGGACAGGGCAATCAGCCCCAGCATTTT

V: TRBV7-6
J: TRBJ2-2
D: TRBD1
size: .
CDR3: CASSAWTGGNTGELFF
DNA: TGTGCCAGCAGCGCCTGGACAGGGGGTAACACCGGGGAGCTGTTTTTT

V: TRBV4-2
J: TRBJ1-2
D: .
size: .
CDR3: CASTPSFRDYGYTF
DNA: TGTGCCAGCACTCCTTCTTTCAGGGACTATGGCTACACCTTC

V: TRBV4-3
J: TRBJ1-2
D: .
size: .
CDR3: CASSQDASAHNYGYTF
DNA: TGCGCCAGCAGCCAAGATGCGTCAGCGCATAACTATGGCTACACCTTC

V: TRBV7-8
J: TRBJ2-5
D: TRBD1
size: .
CDR3: CASSLGTGVWQETQYF
DNA: TGTGCCAGCAGCTTAGGGACAGGGGTTTGGCAAGAGACCCAGTACTTC

V: TRBV5-1
J: TRBJ2-3
D: TRBD2
size: .
CDR3: CASSPGLAGRTDTQYF
DNA: TGCGCCAGCAGCCCGGGACTAGCGGGTCGCACAGATACGCAGTATTTT

V: TRBV27
J: TRBJ1-4
D: .
size: .
CDR3: CASSLPPFEKLFF
DNA: TGTGCCAGCAGTTTACCCCCTTTTGAAAAACTGTTTTTT

V: TRBV7-2
J: TRBJ2-7
D: TRBD2
size: .
CDR3: CASSSGLAGGMRNYEQYF
DNA: TGTGCCAGCAGCTCTGGACTAGCGGGAGGGATGCGCAACTACGAGCAGTACTTC

V: TRBV20-1
J: TRBJ2-5
D: .
size: .
CDR3: CSAPQGGTQYF
DNA: TGCAGTGCGCCACAGGGCGGGACCCAGTACTTC

V: TRBV18
J: TRBJ1-6
D: .
size: .
CDR3: CASSPTGEISPLHF
DNA: TGTGCCAGCTCACCCACCGGGGAGATTTCACCCCTCCACTTT

V: TRBV30
J: TRBJ1-5
D: .
size: .
CDR3: CAWSFGGKPQHF
DNA: TGTGCCTGGAGTTTCGGGGGAAAGCCCCAGCATTTT

V: TRBV28
J: TRBJ1-1
D: .
size: .
CDR3: CASSSENTEAFF
DNA: TGTGCCAGCAGTTCAGAGAACACTGAAGCTTTCTTT

V: TRBV28
J: TRBJ1-3
D: TRBD1
size: .
CDR3: CASSSQGVGTGNTIYF
DNA: TGTGCCAGCAGCTCACAGGGGGTAGGGACTGGAAACACCATATATTTT

V: TRBV7-2
J: TRBJ2-7
D: .
size: .
CDR3: CASSLGRGAYEQYF
DNA: TGTGCCAGCAGCTTAGGCAGGGGGGCCTACGAGCAGTACTTC

V: TRBV7-9
J: TRBJ1-1
D: .
size: .
CDR3: CASRGTGMNTEAFF
DNA: TGTGCCAGCAGGGGTACAGGGATGAACACTGAAGCTTTCTTT

V: TRBV12-3/TRBV12-4
J: TRBJ1-2
D: .
size: .
CDR3: CASRLGQKDGYTF
DNA: TGTGCCAGCAGGCTCGGACAGAAGGATGGCTACACCTTC

V: TRBV6-2/TRBV6-3
J: TRBJ1-5
D: .
size: .
CDR3: CASSWATDSNQPQHF
DNA: TGTGCCAGCAGTTGGGCGACGGATAGCAATCAGCCCCAGCATTTT

V: TRBV14
J: TRBJ1-2
D: .
size: .
CDR3: CASRISGAESAYTF
DNA: TGTGCCAGCCGTATCTCTGGGGCGGAATCTGCCTACACCTTC